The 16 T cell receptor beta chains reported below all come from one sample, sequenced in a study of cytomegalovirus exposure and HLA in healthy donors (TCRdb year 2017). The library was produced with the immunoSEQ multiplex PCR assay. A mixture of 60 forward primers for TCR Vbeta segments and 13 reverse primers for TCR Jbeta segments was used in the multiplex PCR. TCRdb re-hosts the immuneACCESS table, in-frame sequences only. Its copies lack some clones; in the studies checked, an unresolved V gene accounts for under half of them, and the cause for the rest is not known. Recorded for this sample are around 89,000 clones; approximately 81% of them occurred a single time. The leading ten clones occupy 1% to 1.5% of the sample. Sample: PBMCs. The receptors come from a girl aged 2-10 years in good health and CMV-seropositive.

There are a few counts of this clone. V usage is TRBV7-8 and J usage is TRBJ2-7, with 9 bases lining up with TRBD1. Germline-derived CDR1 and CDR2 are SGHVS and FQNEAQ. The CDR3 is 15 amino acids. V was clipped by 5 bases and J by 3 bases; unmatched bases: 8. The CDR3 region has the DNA TGTGCCAGCAGCCAGGACAGGGGAGGTGACTACGAGCAGTACTTC. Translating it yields CASSQDRGGDYEQYF. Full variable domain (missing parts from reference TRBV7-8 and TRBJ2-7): GAGVSQSPRYKVAKRGQDVALRCDPISGHVSLFWYQQALGQGPEFLTYFQNEAQLDKSGLPSDRFFAERPEGSVSTLKIQRTQQEDSAVYLCASSQDRGGDYEQYFGPGTRLTVT.

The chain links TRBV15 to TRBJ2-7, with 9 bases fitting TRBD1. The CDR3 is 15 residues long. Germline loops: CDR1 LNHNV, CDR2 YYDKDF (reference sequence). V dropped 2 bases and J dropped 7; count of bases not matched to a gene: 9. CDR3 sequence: CATSRYRDRDREQYF. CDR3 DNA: TGTGCCACCAGCAGATACCGGGACAGGGATCGGGAGCAGTACTTC. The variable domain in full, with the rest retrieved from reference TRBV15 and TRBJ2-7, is DAMVIQNPRYQVTQFGKPVTLSCSQTLNHNVMYWYQQKSSQAPKLLFHYYDKDFNNEADTPDNFQSRRPNTSFCFLDIRSPGLGDTAMYLCATSRYRDRDREQYFGPGTRLTVT.

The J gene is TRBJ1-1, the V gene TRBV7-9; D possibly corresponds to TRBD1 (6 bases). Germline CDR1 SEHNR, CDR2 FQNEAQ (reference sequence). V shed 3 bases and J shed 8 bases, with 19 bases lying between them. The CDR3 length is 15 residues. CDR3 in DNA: TGTGCCAGCAGCTTTCGAACAGGGTCCGTCTGGGAAGCTTTCTTT. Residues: CASSFRTGSVWEAFF.

CDR3 region: CSVMGDFPNIQYF. In nucleotides, the CDR3 is TGCAGCGTAATGGGGGACTTCCCAAACATTCAGTACTTC. This chain links TRBV29-1 with TRBJ2-4, with D perhaps TRBD2 (6 bases). The CDR3 runs 13 residues. V lost 6 bases and J lost 6, with 15 bases in between. CDR1 SQVTM and CDR2 ANQGSEA come from the germline V gene.

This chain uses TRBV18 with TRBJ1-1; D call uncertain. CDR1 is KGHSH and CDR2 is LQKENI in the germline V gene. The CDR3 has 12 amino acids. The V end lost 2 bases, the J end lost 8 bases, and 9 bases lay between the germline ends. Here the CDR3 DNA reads TGTGCCAGCTCACCAAGTAATACAGAAGCTTTCTTT. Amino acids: CASSPSNTEAFF.

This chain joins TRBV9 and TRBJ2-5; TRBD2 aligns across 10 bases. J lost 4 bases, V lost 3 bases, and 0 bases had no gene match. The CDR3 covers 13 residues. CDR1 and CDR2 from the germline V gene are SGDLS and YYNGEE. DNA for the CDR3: TGTGCCAGCAGCGGACTAGCGGGAGAGACCCAGTACTTC. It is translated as CASSGLAGETQYF.

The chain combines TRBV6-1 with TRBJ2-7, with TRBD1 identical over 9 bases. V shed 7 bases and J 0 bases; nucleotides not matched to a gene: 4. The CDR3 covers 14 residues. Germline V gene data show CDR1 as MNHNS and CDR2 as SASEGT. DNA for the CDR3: TGTGCCAGCACCGGACAGGGGCGCTCCTACGAGCAGTACTTC. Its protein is CASTGQGRSYEQYF.

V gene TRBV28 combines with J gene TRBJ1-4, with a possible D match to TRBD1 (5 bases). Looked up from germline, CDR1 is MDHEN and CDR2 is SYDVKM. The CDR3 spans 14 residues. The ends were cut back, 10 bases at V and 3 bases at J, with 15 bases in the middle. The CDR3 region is CATTGGIPNEKLFF. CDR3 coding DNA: TGTGCCACCACGGGGGGAATCCCTAATGAAAAACTGTTTTTT.

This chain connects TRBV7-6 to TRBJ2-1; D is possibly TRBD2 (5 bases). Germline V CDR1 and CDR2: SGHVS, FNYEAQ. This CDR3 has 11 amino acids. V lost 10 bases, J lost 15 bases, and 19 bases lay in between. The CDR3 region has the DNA TGTGCCACCACCGGGGTTTCAGGATTGTTCTTC. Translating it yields CATTGVSGLFF.

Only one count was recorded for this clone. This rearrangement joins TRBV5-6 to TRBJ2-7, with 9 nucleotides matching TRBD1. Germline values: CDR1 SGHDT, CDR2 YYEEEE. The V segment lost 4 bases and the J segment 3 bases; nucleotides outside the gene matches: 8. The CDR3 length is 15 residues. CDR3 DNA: TGTGCCAGCAGCGATTACCGGGACAGGGTCTACGAGCAGTACTTC. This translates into CASSDYRDRVYEQYF.

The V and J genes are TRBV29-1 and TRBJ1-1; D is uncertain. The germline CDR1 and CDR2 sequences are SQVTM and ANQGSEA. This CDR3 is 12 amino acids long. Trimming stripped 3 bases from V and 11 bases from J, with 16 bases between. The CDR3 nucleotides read TGCAGCGTTGATGAGGGTTTGATGGAGGCTTTCTTT. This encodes CSVDEGLMEAFF.

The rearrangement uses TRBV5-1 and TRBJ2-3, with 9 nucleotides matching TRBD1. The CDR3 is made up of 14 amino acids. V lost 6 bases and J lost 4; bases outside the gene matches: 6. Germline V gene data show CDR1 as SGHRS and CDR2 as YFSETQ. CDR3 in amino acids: CASTDRGRADTQYF. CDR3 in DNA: TGCGCCAGCACCGACAGGGGGAGGGCAGATACGCAGTATTTT.

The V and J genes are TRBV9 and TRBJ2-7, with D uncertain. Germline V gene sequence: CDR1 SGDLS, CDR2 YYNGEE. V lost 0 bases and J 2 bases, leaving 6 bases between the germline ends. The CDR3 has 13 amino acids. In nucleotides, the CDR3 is TGTGCCAGCAGCGTAGGAGAGGCCTACGAGCAGTACTTC. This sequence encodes CASSVGEAYEQYF.

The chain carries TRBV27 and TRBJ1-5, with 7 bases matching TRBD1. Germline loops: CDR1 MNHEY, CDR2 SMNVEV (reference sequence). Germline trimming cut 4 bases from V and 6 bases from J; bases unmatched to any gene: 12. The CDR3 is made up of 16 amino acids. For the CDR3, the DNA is TGTGCCAGCAGTTCAAAAGGAAACAGGGGAGGTCAGCCCCAGCATTTT. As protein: CASSSKGNRGGQPQHF.

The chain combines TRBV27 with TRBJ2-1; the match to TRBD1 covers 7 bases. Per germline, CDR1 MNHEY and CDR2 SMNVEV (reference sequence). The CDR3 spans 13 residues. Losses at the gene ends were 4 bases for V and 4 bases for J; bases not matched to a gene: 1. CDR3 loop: CASSSTGYNEQFF. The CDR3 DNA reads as TGTGCCAGCAGTTCGACAGGGTACAATGAGCAGTTCTTC.

The CDR3 DNA reads as TGCGCCAGCAGTGAGGCAGGGAATCAGCCCCAGCATTTT. This codes for CASSEAGNQPQHF. The gene calls are TRBV10-1 and TRBJ1-5; D is perhaps TRBD1 (5 bases). V was shortened by 2 bases and J by 4 bases, with 6 bases between the two germline ends. Germline CDR1 is WNHNN and CDR2 is SYGVQD (reference sequence). The CDR3 has 13 residues.